This T cell receptor beta chain was documented in a study of metastatic and nonmetastatic thyroid tumors. Overall study context: Repertoires of blood and of tissue (tumor or nodule) from malignant and benign thyroid patients were compared. Findings of the study overall: Malignant thyroid tumors reportedly had TCR beta diversity that was significantly higher than in benign nodules, in blood and tumor.

CDR3 size: 14 residues. In germline, CDR1 is SGHAT, CDR2 FQNNGV. The V end was cut by 0 bases, the J end by 13 bases, with 16 bases between. This clone was detected ten times or more. The antigen is undetermined. No patient received treatment before thyroid surgery. Per the original methods: Between-group CDR3 differences, defined by clinicopathological status, yielded a distant-metastasis classifier for papillary thyroid cancer. TCRdb reassembled clones from the PCR reads with MiXCR. TCRdb assigned the V and J calls; the authors' analysis was not used. The sample consists of about 93,000 clones, 12% of them appearing once.

The receptor's source is a female donor with papillary thyroid cancer or a benign thyroid nodule (not recorded which). Some clones in this sample may be carry-over from other donors' samples. This chain links TRBV11-2 with TRBJ2-1; D is unclear. Sequencing was performed on blood. CDR3: CASSLDSVLTRQFF. CDR3 bases: TGTGCCAGCAGCTTAGACTCGGTGCTAACACGCCAGTTCTTC.